The clone carrying this T cell receptor (beta chain) was seen many times. TCRdb re-called the RT-PCR reads through MiXCR, storing one row per CDR3 protein. The data contain more than 600,000 distinct CDR3 sequences, 14% of them singletons. The V gene's germline CDR1 is SGHTA and CDR2 FQGNSA. The CDR3 contains 15 residues. V was shortened by 1 base and J by 5 bases, with 9 bases between the two germline ends. V usage is TRBV7-2 and J usage is TRBJ1-6; the D gene is possibly TRBD1 (6 bases). This sequence was found in a female donor in good health, serving as a healthy control. Material: memory CD4+ T cells from blood. The CDR3: CASSLDPGDNSPLHF. CDR3 DNA: TGTGCCAGCAGCTTAGATCCAGGGGATAATTCACCCCTCCACTTT.